This record covers a single T cell receptor beta chain. Its antigen is unidentified. Clones were sequenced by immunoSEQ multiplex PCR, and TCRdb holds only the in-frame ones, with some missing. The data contain around 58,000 clones, roughly 91% of them singletons. The entry originates in a study of cytomegalovirus exposure and HLA in healthy donors. There are 13 residues in the CDR3. The germline V gene encodes CDR1 SGHDT and CDR2 YYEEEE. The V end lost 4 bases, the J end lost 4 bases, and 11 bases lay between the germline ends. The study, taken as a whole, reports: Cytomegalovirus status was reportedly diagnosed by the classifier with high sensitivity and specificity. The study listed 150 to 200 cytomegalovirus-associated TCR beta chains. Most TCR sequences showed up rarely, but some public TCRs showed up in many donors.

This TCR was sampled from a woman younger than 30 in good health and CMV-seronegative. The sample was PBMCs. This chain uses TRBV5-6 with TRBJ1-2; D may be TRBD1 (6 bases). CDR3 DNA: TGTGCCAGCAGCCCGGACAGAGTCTATGGCTACACCTTC. Its protein is CASSPDRVYGYTF.